This T cell receptor (beta chain) emerged from a study of cytomegalovirus exposure and HLA in healthy donors. The CDR3 totals 14 residues. Germline CDR1 and CDR2: GTSNPN and SVGIG (reference sequence). Trimming pared 0 bases from V and 0 bases from J, leaving 7 bases between. This clone was detected once. Despite likely unrecorded immune exposures, the donors were nominally healthy at the time of sampling. The PCR ran on 60 Vbeta and 13 Jbeta primers. Generated by immunoSEQ multiplex PCR, the TCRdb table keeps only in-frame clones and is missing some. The data contain over 150,000 clones, 65% to 85% of them singletons.

The material sequenced was PBMCs. The V call is TRBV30, the J call TRBJ2-3, with D possibly TRBD2 on 5 matching bases. This clonotype was sampled from a woman between 45 and 60 years old in good health and CMV-seropositive. For the CDR3, the DNA is TGTGCCTGGAGTGTCGGCGGGAGCACAGATACGCAGTATTTT. This codes for CAWSVGGSTDTQYF. Full variable domain (outside the CDR3, taken from reference TRBV30 and TRBJ2-3): SQTIHQWPATLVQPVGSPLSLECTVEGTSNPNLYWYRQAAGRGLQLLFYSVGIGQISSEVPQNLSASRPQDRQFILSSKKLLLSDSGFYLCAWSVGGSTDTQYFGPGTRLTVL.